Listed below are T cell receptor beta chains from one sample, sequenced in a study of cytomegalovirus exposure and HLA in healthy donors. Assay: immunoSEQ multiplex PCR; the TCRdb copy retains only in-frame clones and omits some. This sample contains more than 30,000 clones. The sample taken for sequencing was PBMCs. The receptors stem from a man aged 40-50 years in good health and CMV-seropositive. Both conserved end residues are part of each CDR3. A D gene is named only where the DNA matches it firmly.

J gene | V gene | D gene | CDR3 length | CDR3 protein | CDR3 DNA
TRBJ1-2 | TRBV7-9 | . | 14 | CASSLALILYGYTF | TGTGCCAGCAGCTTAGCGCTAATTCTCTATGGCTACACCTTC
TRBJ1-6 | TRBV9 | TRBD1 | 14 | CASKGAAENSPLHF | TGTGCCAGCAAGGGGGCCGCGGAGAATTCACCCCTCCACTTT
TRBJ2-2 | TRBV28 | TRBD2 | 20 | CASSLILGFVLAGTTGELFF | TGTGCCAGCAGTTTGATTTTAGGGTTTGTGCTAGCGGGGACCACCGGGGAGCTGTTTTTT
TRBJ2-7 | TRBV6-5 | TRBD1 | 15 | CASSPGAGGVYEQYF | TGTGCCAGCAGTCCCGGGGCAGGGGGCGTCTACGAGCAGTACTTC
TRBJ2-2 | TRBV30 | . | 12 | CARQGTTGELFF | TGTGCCCGCCAGGGGACCACCGGGGAGCTGTTTTTT
TRBJ2-5 | TRBV5-1 | . | 14 | CASSLQSGQETQYF | TGCGCCAGCAGCTTGCAGAGCGGCCAAGAGACCCAGTACTTC
TRBJ1-1 | TRBV27 | . | 14 | CASRPSGGAGEAFF | TGTGCCAGCAGGCCCTCGGGGGGAGCGGGTGAAGCTTTCTTT
TRBJ2-6 | TRBV4-1 | . | 18 | CASSQERTGSSGANVLTF | TGCGCCAGCAGCCAAGAACGCACAGGGAGTTCTGGGGCCAACGTCCTGACTTTC
TRBJ2-7 | TRBV7-9 | . | 11 | CASSNSLEQYF | TGTGCCAGCAGCAATTCCCTCGAGCAGTACTTC
TRBJ1-2 | TRBV5-1 | TRBD1 | 13 | CASSQGQADGYTF | TGCGCCAGCAGCCAGGGACAGGCGGATGGCTACACCTTC
TRBJ1-5 | TRBV6-5 | TRBD1 | 15 | CASSSQGAGNQPQHF | TGTGCCAGCAGTTCCCAGGGGGCGGGTAATCAGCCCCAGCATTTT
TRBJ2-3 | TRBV6-6 | . | 16 | CASSYSKAPGTDTQYF | TGTGCCAGCAGTTACTCGAAGGCCCCGGGGACAGATACGCAGTATTTT
TRBJ2-3 | TRBV20-1 | . | 11 | CGAPQGDTQYF | TGCGGGGCTCCCCAGGGCGATACGCAGTATTTT
TRBJ2-5 | TRBV5-4 | TRBD2 | 14 | CASSLLAYKETQYF | TGTGCCAGCAGCTTACTAGCGTATAAAGAGACCCAGTACTTC
TRBJ2-3 | TRBV23-1 | TRBD2 | 16 | CASSQSGLAGDKYAVF | TGCGCCAGCAGTCAATCGGGACTAGCGGGAGATAAGTACGCAGTATTT
TRBJ1-2 | TRBV18 | . | 13 | CASSPRQGDGYTF | TGTGCCAGCTCACCGCGGCAAGGGGATGGCTACACCTTC
TRBJ2-3 | TRBV7-3 | TRBD1 | 15 | CASSTTGQGTDTQYF | TGTGCCAGCAGCACCACGGGACAGGGAACAGATACGCAGTATTTT
TRBJ2-7 | TRBV29-1 | TRBD2 | 16 | CSVEDEGGRSSYEQYF | TGCAGCGTTGAAGATGAGGGCGGGAGGAGCTCCTACGAGCAGTACTTC
TRBJ2-7 | TRBV5-4 | TRBD2 | 17 | CASSLGSTQRGSYEQYF | TGTGCCAGCAGCTTGGGATCTACCCAGCGGGGCTCCTACGAGCAGTACTTC
TRBJ2-7 | TRBV9 | TRBD1 | 14 | CASSPGTGTYEQYF | TGTGCCAGCAGCCCCGGGACAGGGACCTACGAGCAGTACTTC
TRBJ1-5 | TRBV27 | . | 15 | CASSLGLYSNQPQHF | TGTGCCAGCAGTTTAGGACTTTATAGCAATCAGCCCCAGCATTTT
TRBJ2-7 | TRBV7-2 | TRBD2 | 13 | CASTSVAGYEQYF | TGTGCCAGCACTTCCGTAGCGGGGTACGAGCAGTACTTC
TRBJ2-3 | TRBV11-2 | . | 13 | CASSLDSLDTQYF | TGTGCCAGCAGCTTAGATTCTCTGGATACGCAGTATTTT
TRBJ2-1 | TRBV10-3 | TRBD2 | 14 | CAISDSSGNNEQFF | TGTGCCATCAGTGACAGTAGCGGGAACAATGAGCAGTTCTTC
TRBJ2-5 | TRBV14 | . | 11 | CASSQAGGGYF | TGTGCCAGCAGCCAAGCTGGGGGCGGGTACTTC
TRBJ1-5 | TRBV6-5 | . | 13 | CASSPGRGWPQHF | TGTGCCAGCAGCCCAGGACGGGGATGGCCCCAGCATTTT
TRBJ2-1 | TRBV5-8 | TRBD2 | 14 | CASNQGLARNEQFF | TGTGCCAGCAACCAGGGACTAGCTCGCAATGAGCAGTTCTTC
TRBJ2-1 | TRBV29-1 | TRBD2 | 14 | CSVGRLAGKDEQFF | TGCAGCGTCGGTAGGCTAGCGGGAAAAGATGAGCAGTTCTTC
TRBJ2-5 | TRBV9 | TRBD1 | 14 | CASSPRTGQETQYF | TGTGCCAGCAGCCCCAGGACAGGACAAGAGACCCAGTACTTC
TRBJ2-1 | TRBV19 | TRBD1 | 13 | CASSSGQYNEQFF | TGTGCCAGTAGTTCGGGACAGTACAATGAGCAGTTCTTC
TRBJ2-5 | TRBV29-1 | . | 15 | CSVGSGLRVQETQYF | TGCAGCGTTGGCTCTGGGCTGCGGGTCCAAGAGACCCAGTACTTC
TRBJ2-7 | TRBV6-1 | TRBD2 | 14 | CASSGTSGTYEQYF | TGTGCCAGCAGCGGGACTAGCGGGACCTACGAGCAGTACTTC
TRBJ2-5 | TRBV7-2 | TRBD2 | 15 | CASSLGLAGEETQYF | TGTGCCAGCAGCTTAGGGCTAGCGGGGGAAGAGACCCAGTACTTC
TRBJ2-2 | TRBV5-8 | TRBD2 | 18 | CASSFRLAGGAFTGELFF | TGTGCCAGCAGCTTCCGACTAGCGGGGGGCGCCTTTACCGGGGAGCTGTTTTTT
TRBJ1-5 | TRBV6-1 | . | 13 | CASSEQGNQPQHF | TGTGCCAGCAGTGAACAGGGAAATCAGCCCCAGCATTTT
TRBJ1-5 | TRBV19 | . | 15 | CASRAPSGPGQPQHF | TGTGCCAGTCGGGCCCCCAGCGGGCCAGGACAGCCCCAGCATTTT
TRBJ1-1 | TRBV7-2 | . | 14 | CASTKSRGNTEAFF | TGTGCCAGCACGAAAAGCAGGGGGAACACTGAAGCTTTCTTT
TRBJ1-6 | TRBV19 | . | 14 | CASRMGPYNSPLHF | TGTGCCAGTAGGATGGGGCCTTATAATTCACCCCTCCACTTT
TRBJ1-3 | TRBV10-1 | . | 14 | CASSPGDSGNTIYF | TGCGCCAGCAGTCCGGGGGATTCTGGAAACACCATATATTTT
TRBJ1-2 | TRBV9 | . | 15 | CASSVEQGLGYGYTF | TGTGCCAGCAGCGTAGAGCAGGGGCTGGGCTATGGCTACACCTTC
TRBJ2-3 | TRBV5-6 | . | 16 | CASSPNRQRFTDTQYF | TGTGCCAGCAGCCCCAATCGACAGAGATTTACAGATACGCAGTATTTT
TRBJ2-2 | TRBV19 | TRBD2 | 20 | CASSIFGRGLAGGSAGELFF | TGTGCCAGTAGTATCTTCGGCAGGGGACTAGCGGGAGGGTCGGCTGGGGAGCTGTTTTTT
TRBJ2-1 | TRBV19 | . | 15 | CASSPVTSSYNEQFF | TGTGCCAGTAGTCCTGTTACGAGCTCCTACAATGAGCAGTTCTTC
TRBJ2-5 | TRBV2 | . | 14 | CASRDRTGYETQYF | TGTGCCAGCAGGGACCGCACAGGGTACGAGACCCAGTACTTC
TRBJ2-7 | TRBV28 | TRBD2 | 15 | CASSVGTSRSYEQYF | TGTGCCAGCAGTGTCGGGACTAGCAGGTCCTACGAGCAGTACTTC
TRBJ2-5 | TRBV5-4 | . | 11 | CASSGGWTQYF | TGTGCCAGCAGCGGGGGCTGGACCCAGTACTTC
TRBJ2-7 | TRBV2 | . | 14 | CASSEQGTLYEQYF | TGTGCCAGCAGTGAACAGGGGACACTCTACGAGCAGTACTTC
TRBJ1-6 | TRBV9 | . | 17 | CASSVGGRFSYNSPLHF | TGTGCCAGCAGCGTAGGTGGGAGATTCTCCTATAATTCACCCCTCCACTTT
TRBJ1-3 | TRBV7-2 | . | 12 | CASSPSENTIYF | TGTGCCAGCAGCCCCTCGGAGAACACCATATATTTT
TRBJ2-7 | TRBV6-4 | TRBD2 | 16 | CASSEPNWGEGLEQYF | TGTGCCAGCAGTGAACCCAATTGGGGGGAGGGCCTCGAGCAGTACTTC
TRBJ2-3 | TRBV6-4 | TRBD1 | 15 | CASSEGGGRTDTQYF | TGTGCCAGCAGTGAAGGGGGCGGCCGCACAGATACGCAGTATTTT
TRBJ1-4 | TRBV27 | . | 16 | CASSSLQGSLNEKLFF | TGTGCCAGCAGTTCCCTTCAGGGGAGCCTTAATGAAAAACTGTTTTTT
TRBJ2-6 | TRBV6-6 | . | 16 | CASSQNRASGANVLTF | TGTGCCAGCAGCCAGAACAGGGCCTCTGGGGCCAACGTCCTGACTTTC
TRBJ2-7 | TRBV5-3 | . | 17 | CARRREQGPLSSYEQYF | TGTGCCAGAAGGAGGGAGCAGGGGCCGTTAAGCTCCTACGAGCAGTACTTC
TRBJ1-1 | TRBV5-3 | TRBD1 | 13 | CARSFGTGPEAFF | TGTGCCAGAAGCTTCGGGACAGGACCAGAAGCTTTCTTT
TRBJ1-4 | TRBV2 | . | 14 | CATSVGQRSEKLFF | TGTGCTACGTCCGTTGGGCAGAGAAGTGAAAAACTGTTTTTT
TRBJ1-1 | TRBV7-9 | TRBD1 | 18 | CASSSQDRFNGGNTEAFF | TGTGCCAGCAGCTCGCAGGACAGGTTTAACGGGGGAAACACTGAAGCTTTCTTT